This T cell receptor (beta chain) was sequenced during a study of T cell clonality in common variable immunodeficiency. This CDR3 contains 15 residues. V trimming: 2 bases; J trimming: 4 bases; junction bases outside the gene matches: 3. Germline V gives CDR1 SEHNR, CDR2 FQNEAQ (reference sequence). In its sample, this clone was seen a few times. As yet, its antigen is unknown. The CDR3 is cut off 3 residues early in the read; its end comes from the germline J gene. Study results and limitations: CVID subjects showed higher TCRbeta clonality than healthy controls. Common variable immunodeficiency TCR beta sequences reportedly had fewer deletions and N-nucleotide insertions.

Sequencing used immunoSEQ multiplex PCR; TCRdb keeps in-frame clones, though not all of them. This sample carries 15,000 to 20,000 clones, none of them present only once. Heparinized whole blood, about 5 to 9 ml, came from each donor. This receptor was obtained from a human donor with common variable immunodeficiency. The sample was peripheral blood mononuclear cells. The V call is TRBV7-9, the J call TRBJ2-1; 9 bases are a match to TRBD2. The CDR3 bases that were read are TGTGCCAGCAGCTTACTAGCGGGGATTTACAATGAG. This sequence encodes CASSLLAGIYNE. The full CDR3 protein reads CASSLLAGIYNEQFF.